This TCR beta chain was documented in a study of identical twins. TCRdb analysed the 5' RACE reads with MiXCR anew, one entry per CDR3 protein. In the table there are hundreds of thousands of distinct CDR3 sequences, about 20% of which are singletons. The same sample was also studied in work on T cells expressing NK-cell markers.

The clonotype originates from a woman aged 18-30 years in good health. Sequences were obtained from PBMCs.

The CDR3 loop is CASSPEEPWDEQYF. The CDR3 DNA reads as TGTGCCAGCAGCCCTGAAGAGCCCTGGGACGAGCAGTACTTC. V gene TRBV27 combines with J gene TRBJ2-7, with D unclear. Trimming removed 6 bases from V and 5 bases from J, with 17 bases in between. CDR3 size: 14 residues. From germline, CDR1 is MNHEY and CDR2 SMNVEV (reference sequence).